This entry lists 31 T cell receptor beta chains sequenced from one sample in a study of breast tumors, draining lymph nodes, adjacent tissues (dated by TCRdb to 2016 to 2017). The lymph node samples were taken from the axillary draining lymph nodes of breast cancer patients. The library was made by multiplex PCR. Sequenced using an Illumina HiSeq 2000. TCRdb reworked the public reads: Q25 trimming with fastp, MiXCR clone assembly, productive beta chains retained. Every distinct CDR3 protein forms one entry, paired with its most common genes and DNA. Present in this sample are about 130,000 distinct CDR3 sequences, nearly 20% of which were seen just once. The top ten clonotypes cover 3% to 4% of the sample. The material sequenced was axillary lymph node tissue. The receptors derive from a female donor with breast cancer. Some clones in this sample may be carry-over from other donors' samples.

As concerns this clonotype: This may stem from a read error, because a much larger clone lies one nucleotide away. In nucleotides, the CDR3 is TGTGCCAGCAGCTCTACGACCATCCCCGCAGATACGCAGTATTTT. Its translation is CASSSTTIPADTQYF. The chain joins TRBV11-1 to TRBJ2-3; no firm D call. CDR3 length: 15 amino acids. Germline values: CDR1 SGHAT, CDR2 FQDESV (reference sequence). Deletions cut 4 bases from V and 4 bases from J, with 15 bases between.

This clonotype was counted a few times. This may stem from a read error, because a much larger clone lies one nucleotide away. The chain combines TRBV7-3 with TRBJ1-2; D possibly corresponds to TRBD1 (6 bases). The CDR3 totals 13 residues. Germline loops: CDR1 SGHTA, CDR2 FQGTGA. In DNA form, the CDR3 reads TGTGCCAGCAGCTTAAACAGGGACTATGGCTGCACCTTC. This codes for CASSLNRDYGCTF.

This rearrangement joins TRBV4-1 to TRBJ2-6, with D possibly being TRBD2 (5 bases). Germline lookup yields CDR1 MGHRA and CDR2 YSYEKL. Trimming removed 8 bases at V and 1 base at J, with 9 bases between. The CDR3 consists of 14 residues. The CDR3 DNA reads as TGCGCCAGCGGCCGAGGGTCTGGGGCCAACGTCCTGACTTTC. Its protein is CASGRGSGANVLTF.

As regards this clonotype: This may come from a read error, since a much larger clone is one base off. The chain recombines TRBV27 with TRBJ1-2, with D perhaps TRBD1 (5 bases). The CDR3 has 11 residues. CDR1 and CDR2 from the germline V gene are MNHEY and SMNVEV (reference sequence). The DNA for the CDR3 is TGTGCCGGCAGGGATAACTATGGCTACACCTTC. Encoded protein: CAGRDNYGYTF.

This clonotype was picked up many times. The chain uses TRBV6-4 and TRBJ2-5; D is ambiguous. The CDR3 sequence is 11 residues long. The germline V gene has CDR1 MRHNA and CDR2 SNTAGT. V shed 4 bases and J shed 1 base, with 1 base lying between them. The CDR3 bases are TGTGCCAGCAGTGTCCAAGAGACCCAGTACTTC. It is translated as CASSVQETQYF.

This clonotype was recorded many times. V and J are TRBV20-1 and TRBJ1-2; the D is unclear. This CDR3 spans 12 amino acids. The ends were cut back, 6 bases at V and 4 bases at J, with 12 bases in the middle. Germline V lookup: CDR1 DFQATT, CDR2 SNEGSKA (reference sequence). The CDR3 DNA reads TGCAGTGCAGCTAGGACGGGCTATGGCTACACCTTC. Translated, it gives CSAARTGYGYTF.

The chain uses TRBV30 and TRBJ2-6, with D uncertain. The V and J ends lost 1 base and 0 bases respectively, with 7 bases between them. CDR3 size: 15 residues. In germline, CDR1 is GTSNPN, CDR2 SVGIG (reference sequence). The CDR3 DNA reads as TGTGCCTGGAGTGAATGGGGCTCTGGGGCCAACGTCCTGACTTTC. Protein: CAWSEWGSGANVLTF.

This clonotype has a count of ten or more. The chain couples TRBV7-9 to TRBJ2-3, with 12 bases lining up with TRBD2. V dropped 4 bases and J dropped 14; count of bases not matched to a gene: 10. Germline CDR1 and CDR2: SEHNR and FQNEAQ (reference sequence). This CDR3 comprises 14 residues. Written as DNA, the CDR3 is TGTGCCAGCAGCTCCCGGACTAGCGGGGCCGGGGGGTATTTT. It specifies CASSSRTSGAGGYF. Together with reference TRBV7-9 and TRBJ2-3, the CDR3 gives the full variable domain: DTGVSQNPRHKITKRGQNVTFRCDPISEHNRLYWYRQTLGQGPEFLTYFQNEAQLEKSRLLSDRFSAERPKGSFSTLEIQRTEQGDSAMYLCASSSRTSGAGGYFGPGTRLTVL.

The chain recombines TRBV11-2 with TRBJ1-3; no definite D call. The CDR3 totals 11 residues. The V end was cut by 6 bases, the J end by 4 bases, with 4 bases between. Germline CDR1 is SGHAT and CDR2 is FQNNGV. The CDR3 region has the DNA TGTGCCAGCAGTAAAGGAAACACCATATATTTT. Its translation is CASSKGNTIYF.

This clonotype was seen ten or more times. V and J are TRBV4-2 and TRBJ2-1; D possibly corresponds to TRBD2 (6 bases). Germline loops: CDR1 LGHNA, CDR2 YNFKEQ. The CDR3 extends over 15 amino acids. Trimming pared 0 bases from V and 5 bases from J, leaving 11 bases between. Here the CDR3 DNA reads TGTGCCAGCAGCCAAGAGGAGGGGCAAAACAATGAGCAGTTCTTC. Residues: CASSQEEGQNNEQFF.

Concerning this clonotype: Germline and junction disagree at one end, which may indicate a read error. DNA for the CDR3: TGTGCCAGCAGTGAATATCAGGGTAGTGACAATGAGCAGCTCTTC. Residues: CASSEYQGSDNEQLF. The chain joins TRBV2 to TRBJ2-1; D is perhaps TRBD1 (5 bases). Germline lookup yields CDR1 SNHLY and CDR2 FYNNEI. The CDR3 spans 15 residues.

In the case of this clonotype: A much larger clone differs by one base, so this may be a read error. The gene calls are TRBV7-8 and TRBJ1-5; 8 nucleotides match TRBD1. The CDR3 extends over 16 amino acids. Germline V gene lookup returns CDR1 SGHVS and CDR2 FQNEAQ. The CDR3 nucleotides read TGTGCCAGCAGCTTATGGCAGGGGGCTAGCAATCGGCCCCAGCATTTT. Translated, it gives CASSLWQGASNRPQHF.

For this clonotype: A much larger clone lies a single base off, so this may be a read error. The chain has TRBV11-2 and TRBJ2-1, with 7 bases fitting TRBD2. Trimming removed 7 bases from V and 2 bases from J; junction bases left unmatched: 5. Per germline, CDR1 SGHAT and CDR2 FQNNGV. CDR3 size: 14 residues. The CDR3 coding sequence is TGTGCCAGCACCACGGGACTAACCTACAATGAGCAGTTCTTC. Translated, it gives CASTTGLTYNEQFF.

This clonotype has ten or more counts. V is TRBV18 and J is TRBJ1-6; possibly TRBD1 for D (5 bases). Germline lookup yields CDR1 KGHSH and CDR2 LQKENI. V was cut by 3 bases and J by 9 bases, with 9 bases left in between. The CDR3 runs to 13 residues. In DNA form, the CDR3 reads TGTGCCAGCTCACCGGGAACAGGTTCACCCCTCCACTTT. It yields the protein CASSPGTGSPLHF.

This clonotype occurred many times. V and J are TRBV6-1 and TRBJ1-2, with D uncertain. Trimming took 2 bases from V and 5 from J, leaving 15 bases between them. Per the germline V gene, CDR1 is MNHNS and CDR2 is SASEGT. The CDR3 is 15 residues long. CDR3 residues: CASSELVGRQYGYTF. CDR3 in DNA: TGTGCCAGCAGTGAATTGGTGGGAAGACAATATGGCTACACCTTC.

This clonotype was seen repeatedly, ten times or more. The V gene is TRBV6-1, the J gene TRBJ2-7; D tentatively reads TRBD1 or TRBD2 (5 bases each). Deletions cut 2 bases from V and 2 bases from J, with 19 bases between. This CDR3 comprises 17 residues. Looked up from germline, CDR1 is MNHNS and CDR2 is SASEGT. CDR3 region: CASSESLPGLYAYEQYF. The DNA for the CDR3 is TGTGCCAGCAGTGAAAGTCTCCCGGGGCTCTACGCCTACGAGCAGTACTTC.

This clonotype was seen ten or more times. This rearrangement joins TRBV5-1 to TRBJ1-4; 7 nucleotides agree with TRBD1. J was trimmed by 4 bases and V by 4 bases; bases with no gene match: 10. Looked up from germline, CDR1 is SGHRS and CDR2 is YFSETQ. There are 16 residues in the CDR3. The CDR3 DNA sequence: TGCGCCAGCAGCACCCTTGGACAGGCCATTAATGAAAAACTGTTTTTT. This translates into CASSTLGQAINEKLFF.

The V gene is TRBV6-6, the J gene TRBJ2-3; TRBD2 aligns across 12 bases. Germline lookup yields CDR1 MNHNY and CDR2 SVGAGI (reference sequence). CDR3 length: 18 residues. The ends lost 2 bases at V and 6 bases at J; junction bases unmatched: 12. Written as DNA, the CDR3 is TGTGCCAGCAGTTACGGTAAGGCTAGCGGGGGGGCATGGGATACGCAGTATTTT. Encoded protein: CASSYGKASGGAWDTQYF.

Worth noting for this clonotype: This could be a read error, since a much larger clone is one nucleotide away. The gene calls are TRBV9 and TRBJ2-5; no definite D call. CDR1 and CDR2 from the germline V gene are SGDLS and YYNGEE. The CDR3 length is 15 residues. This CDR3 reads CASSPRLEGSETQHF. DNA for the CDR3: TGTGCCAGCAGCCCCCGTCTCGAAGGCTCGGAGACCCAGCACTTC.

V gene TRBV5-1 combines with J gene TRBJ2-6; D gene unclear. This CDR3 comprises 17 residues. Per germline, CDR1 SGHRS and CDR2 YFSETQ. V was shortened by 0 bases and J by 0 bases, with 10 bases between the two germline ends. The CDR3 region is CASSLGLSDSGANVLTF. The CDR3 DNA is TGCGCCAGCAGCTTGGGGTTGAGTGACTCTGGGGCCAACGTCCTGACTTTC.

This clonotype appeared many times. The chain couples TRBV27 to TRBJ2-1; D is undetermined. From germline, CDR1 is MNHEY and CDR2 SMNVEV (reference sequence). V was clipped by 5 bases and J by 6 bases, with 8 bases between them. The CDR3 is 12 residues long. The CDR3 protein is CASSPRFNEQFF. For the CDR3, the DNA is TGTGCCAGCAGTCCCCGGTTCAATGAGCAGTTCTTC.

A word on this clonotype: At one boundary the junction diverges from the germline segment, which might be a read error. This rearrangement joins TRBV11-2 to TRBJ2-1, with 9 bases lining up with TRBD2. The CDR3 sequence is 18 residues long. Germline CDR1 is SGHAT and CDR2 is FQNNGV. The CDR3 DNA is TGTGCCAGCAGCTTAGGTCTTAGCGGGGGATCCTCCTACAATGAGCAGCTCTTC. Translated, it gives CASSLGLSGGSSYNEQLF.

This clonotype was counted at least ten times. CDR3 sequence (DNA): TGTGCCAGCAGCGTCAGGAGCACAGATACGCAGTATTTT. This sequence encodes CASSVRSTDTQYF. V gene TRBV9 combines with J gene TRBJ2-3; no reliable D call. V shed 2 bases and J shed 0 bases, with 4 bases lying between them. This CDR3 region has 13 residues. CDR1 and CDR2 (germline): SGDLS, YYNGEE.

In its sample, this clonotype was seen many times. The rearrangement uses TRBV12-3 or TRBV12-4 and TRBJ1-5, with D possibly TRBD1 on 5 matching bases. The CDR3 spans 15 residues. The V end lost 3 bases, the J end lost 3 bases, and 12 bases lay between the germline ends. The CDR3 spells CASSFEGRSNQPQHF. DNA for the CDR3: TGTGCCAGCAGTTTTGAGGGACGCTCCAATCAGCCCCAGCATTTT.

There are many counts of this clonotype. The rearrangement links TRBV7-2 to TRBJ2-1; TRBD2 aligns across 8 bases. The V gene's germline CDR1 is SGHTA and CDR2 FQGNSA. V shed 1 base and J 4 bases; nucleotides not matched to a gene: 6. This CDR3 is 16 amino acids long. This CDR3 reads CASSLDAGGLYNEQFF. The CDR3, as DNA: TGTGCCAGCAGCTTAGATGCGGGGGGATTATACAATGAGCAGTTCTTC.

In regard to this clonotype: A much larger clonotype is one base distant, so this may be a read error. The rearrangement uses TRBV5-1 and TRBJ2-1; TRBD2 matches at 12 bases. V shed 6 bases, J shed 9 bases, and the junction held 10 bases outside the gene matches. The CDR3 is 15 amino acids. Per the germline V gene, CDR1 is SGHRS and CDR2 is YFSETQ. CDR3 coding DNA: TGCGCCAGCAACTCTTCTAGCGGGAGGGCCGTTGAGCAGTTCTTC. Translated: CASNSSSGRAVEQFF.

In its sample, this clonotype was seen many times. The chain combines TRBV5-4 with TRBJ2-5, with TRBD2 matching 12 bases. Germline assignment: CDR1 SGHNT and CDR2 YYREEE (reference sequence). The CDR3 is 15 residues long. The V gene end was trimmed by 6 bases and the J gene end by 5 bases; junction bases not matched to a gene: 8. The CDR3 region is CASNPTSGSSETQYF. CDR3 coding DNA: TGTGCCAGCAACCCGACTAGCGGGAGCTCTGAGACCCAGTACTTC.

Ten or more counts support this clonotype. The chain carries TRBV15 and TRBJ2-5; 11 bases line up with TRBD2. CDR1 is LNHNV and CDR2 is YYDKDF in the germline V gene (reference sequence). J gave up 1 base and V 3 bases, and 4 bases lay outside the gene matches. CDR3 length equals 16 residues. The CDR3, as DNA: TGTGCCACCAGCAGGGGACTAGCGGACCTCCAAGAGACCCAGTACTTC. Translated, it gives CATSRGLADLQETQYF.

This clonotype was seen at least ten times. The chain recombines TRBV6-5 with TRBJ1-6, with D possibly matching TRBD1 (5 bases). From germline, CDR1 is MNHEY and CDR2 SVGAGI. The CDR3 has 12 amino acids. Trimming shortened V by 8 bases and J by 8 bases, and 10 bases separated the two germline ends. For the CDR3, the DNA is TGTGCCAGCTGCACGGGGGATTCACCCCTCCACTTT. Protein product: CASCTGDSPLHF.

This clonotype was seen just once. A much larger clonotype is one base distant, so this may be a read error. The CDR3 carries no conserved terminal phenylalanine or tryptophan, so it likely arises from a read error. The chain couples TRBV30 to TRBJ1-3; no firm D call. V was clipped by 8 bases and J by 0 bases, with 11 bases between them. In germline, CDR1 is GTSNPN, CDR2 SVGIG (reference sequence). The CDR3 totals 13 residues. The CDR3 spells CALRHRSGNTIYL. The CDR3 DNA follows: TGTGCCCTGCGACATCGCTCTGGAAACACCATATATCTT.

The V gene is TRBV6-1, the J gene TRBJ2-3, with D maybe TRBD2 (5 bases). Germline V gene sequence: CDR1 MNHNS, CDR2 SASEGT. The V end lost 5 bases, the J end lost 0 bases, and 9 bases lay between the germline ends. The CDR3 is 14 amino acids. CDR3 bases: TGTGCCAGCAGTCCGGGAATTAGCACAGATACGCAGTATTTT. This translates into CASSPGISTDTQYF.